This TCR beta chain was documented in a study of beta chain features in type 1 diabetes. The CDR3 has 15 amino acids. Germline values: CDR1 SGHDN, CDR2 FVKESK. J was trimmed by 0 bases and V by 4 bases; bases with no gene match: 3. This clone was observed a few times. Its specificity is unknown. Every isolated RNA sample was fully reverse transcribed, so sequencing captured expressed TCRB transcripts. Clones were sequenced by immunoSEQ multiplex PCR, and TCRdb holds only the in-frame ones, with some missing. The table includes just over 450,000 clones, around 28% detected once. One heparinised draw, averaging about 0.11 L, was taken per donor. Study-level findings and limits: Researchers report that Type 1 diabetes patients had moderately but significantly shorter TCRB CDR3s across all four CD4+ subsets. Compared with healthy donors, patients appeared to share more similar naive, central memory and regulatory TCRB repertoires.

The specimen sequenced was naive CD4+ T cells from blood. This sequence originates from a man aged 18 to 30 in good health. V gene TRBV14 combines with J gene TRBJ2-3; 8 nucleotides align to TRBD2. CDR3 nucleotides: TGTGCCAGCAGCCTTGGCGGGAGGAGCACAGATACGCAGTATTTT. The encoded protein is CASSLGGRSTDTQYF. Together with reference TRBV14 and TRBJ2-3, the CDR3 gives the full variable domain: EAGVTQFPSHSVIEKGQTVTLRCDPISGHDNLYWYRRVMGKEIKFLLHFVKESKQDESGMPNNRFLAERTGGTYSTLKVQPAELEDSGVYFCASSLGGRSTDTQYFGPGTRLTVL.